This T cell receptor (beta chain) was observed in a study of regulatory T cells in long-lasting Graves disease. Study conclusions and caveats: Thyroid tissue went unstudied; only peripheral blood was examined. There were preferences for TRBV28, TRBJ1-2 and TRBJ2-5 in persistent disease.

Libraries of TCR beta came from iRepertoire HTBI primers plus Arm-PCR of CDR3 regions. TCRdb itself ran the multiplex PCR reads through MiXCR, one entry per CDR3 protein. The sample lists about 470,000 distinct CDR3 sequences, 20% to 25% occurring once. After removal of 3 bases from V and 5 bases from J, the junction contained 11 bases not matched to a gene. This CDR3 has 16 amino acids. Germline-derived CDR1 and CDR2 are LNHDA and SQIVND (reference sequence). As regards this clonotype: Its specificity is not known.

Stated time point: persistent/refractory GD, antithyroid drugs over 5 years with positive TRAb. PBMCs provided the RNA from which the TCR library was made. The starting material was peripheral blood mononuclear cells (PBMCs), obtained when the disease was refractory, from a patient treated with antithyroid drugs. This sequence originates from a female donor with Graves disease. V gene TRBV19 combines with J gene TRBJ1-1, with 8 bases that match TRBD1. CDR3 protein: CASSMKAGGGLTEAFF. The CDR3 DNA is TGTGCCAGTAGTATGAAGGCAGGGGGCGGACTTACTGAAGCTTTCTTT.